The clone carrying this T cell receptor beta chain showed up just a few times. The record originates from a study of T cells in Graves' hyperthyroidism and ophthalmopathy. Trimming took 6 bases from V and 3 from J, leaving 6 bases between them. Germline CDR1 is SGHRS and CDR2 is YFSETQ. CDR3 size: 12 residues. The TCR beta CDR3 regions underwent amplification using RNA transcripts as the source. The primer set for the first-round RT-PCR of the TCR CDR3 was HTBI. MiXCR was run by TCRdb on the multiplex PCR reads, yielding one entry per CDR3 protein. The sample records about 410,000 distinct CDR3 sequences, roughly 14% being singletons.

V and J are TRBV5-1 and TRBJ2-2; the D is unclear. Sequenced: blood. The TCR was taken from a man between 18 and 29 years old with Graves' ophthalmopathy. The CDR3 DNA reads as TGCGCCAGCACCTTAGACACCGGGGAGCTGTTTTTT. It is translated as CASTLDTGELFF.